This T cell receptor beta chain derives from a study of CD4+ T cells in melanoma. Regarding the study as a whole: Neoantigen-specific CD4+ T cells in melanoma reportedly had diverse differentiation states. CD8+ T cell, macrophage and B cell function reportedly correlated with neoantigen-specific CD4+ T cells.

Concerning this clone itself: Its cognate antigen is unknown.

Germline V gene sequence: CDR1 KGHSH, CDR2 LQKENI. V lost 1 base and J lost 9, with 13 bases in between. The CDR3 is made up of 15 amino acids. Generated by immunoSEQ multiplex PCR, the TCRdb table keeps only in-frame clones and is missing some. The profile shows around 13,000 clones, roughly two thirds of them singletons. Specimen: cells from a culture (not recorded whether cultured in vitro). This chain connects TRBV18 to TRBJ1-6; tentatively, D is TRBD1 (6 bases). The receptor was derived from a human donor with melanoma. The CDR3 reads CASSPRSGAGSPLHF. The CDR3 DNA follows: TGTGCCAGCTCACCACGGTCAGGGGCGGGTTCACCCCTCCACTTT. The full variable domain, in which reference TRBV18 and TRBJ1-6 provide the parts outside the CDR3, is NAGVMQNPRHLVRRRGQEARLRCSPMKGHSHVYWYRQLPEEGLKFMVYLQKENIIDESGMPKERFSAEFPKEGPSILRIQQVVRGDSAAYFCASSPRSGAGSPLHFGNGTRLTVT.